A single sample gave rise to the 11 T cell receptor beta chains below, sequenced in a study of memory CD4+ T cells and cytomegalovirus serostatus. Single viable CD3+CD4+CD8-CD45RO+ cells were sorted as the memory CD4+ T cells. The assay was immunoSEQ multiplex PCR, and TCRdb's table has in-frame clones only and misses some. The sample includes 75,000 to 90,000 clones, 65% to 85% of them seen just once. The sequencing sample was made of memory CD4+ T cells from blood. These receptors were obtained from an adult in good health and CMV-seronegative.

This clone was seen once. The chain links TRBV7-2 to TRBJ2-3; D possibly matches TRBD1 or TRBD2 (5 bases each). Germline V lookup: CDR1 SGHTA, CDR2 FQGNSA. With 5 bases removed from V and 3 bases from J, the gap between germline ends came to 12 bases. The CDR3 spans 14 residues. Here the CDR3 reads CASSRDGSTDTQYF. In DNA form, the CDR3 reads TGTGCCAGCAGCCGGGACGGTTCGACAGATACGCAGTATTTT.

This clone was seen more than once but under ten times. V and J are TRBV5-1 and TRBJ2-3; 8 nucleotides match TRBD2. Trimming at V came to 7 bases and at J to 4 bases, leaving 8 bases not matched to a gene. This CDR3 has 14 amino acids. From germline, CDR1 is SGHRS and CDR2 YFSETQ. This chain's CDR3 is CASGFPGGADTQYF. The CDR3, as DNA: TGCGCCAGCGGATTCCCGGGGGGGGCAGATACGCAGTATTTT.

This clone was observed a single time. The CDR3, as DNA: TGTGCCAGCAGTGAATGGGGGAATTCACCCCTCCACTTT. Its protein is CASSEWGNSPLHF. The genes are TRBV6-1 and TRBJ1-6; TRBD1 might be the D (5 bases). There are 13 residues in the CDR3. The germline V and J ends were trimmed by 2 bases and 7 bases, with 6 bases remaining between them. Per germline, CDR1 MNHNS and CDR2 SASEGT.

The chain joins TRBV6-6 to TRBJ1-2, with D tentatively TRBD1 (6 bases). V was cut by 5 bases and J by 4 bases, with 17 bases left in between. This CDR3 spans 15 amino acids. Germline V gene lookup returns CDR1 MNHNY and CDR2 SVGAGI (reference sequence). CDR3 protein: CASSPLRTARYGYTF. The CDR3 bases are TGTGCCAGCAGTCCCCTCCGGACAGCACGCTATGGCTACACCTTC.

The rearrangement joins TRBV11-2 to TRBJ2-7, with a tentative D call TRBD1 (6 bases). Germline V gene data show CDR1 as SGHAT and CDR2 as FQNNGV. The CDR3 contains 15 residues. Trimming removed 1 base from V and 6 bases from J, with 16 bases in between. CDR3 protein: CASSLALQGHSEQYF. The CDR3, as DNA: TGTGCCAGCAGCTTAGCTCTACAGGGTCATTCCGAGCAGTACTTC.

Written as DNA, the CDR3 is TGTGCCAGCAGCTCCGCTGTAGGGGCGTACACTGAAGCTTTCTTT. Translated, it gives CASSSAVGAYTEAFF. V usage is TRBV5-4 and J usage is TRBJ1-1; TRBD1 might be the D (5 bases). V lost 3 bases and J 3 bases, leaving 15 bases between the germline ends. From germline, CDR1 is SGHNT and CDR2 YYREEE (reference sequence). This CDR3 is built from 15 residues.

The V call is TRBV6-1, the J call TRBJ2-7; D is unresolved. Trimming shortened V by 10 bases and J by 2 bases, and 9 bases separated the two germline ends. Germline CDR1 and CDR2: MNHNS and SASEGT. The CDR3 sequence is 11 residues long. CDR3 sequence reads: CATEKTYEQYF. The CDR3 DNA is TGTGCCACGGAGAAGACCTACGAGCAGTACTTC.

The V and J genes are TRBV6-1 and TRBJ1-1; no definite D call. The CDR3 contains 12 residues. CDR1 MNHNS and CDR2 SASEGT come from the germline V gene. The V end was cut by 5 bases, the J end by 11 bases, with 15 bases between. CDR3 nucleotide sequence: TGTGCCAGCAGTCCAGAGACCTCGGTGGCTTTCTTT. Its translation is CASSPETSVAFF.

This clone showed up just a few times. CDR3 protein: CASSLSQPEAFF. In DNA form, the CDR3 reads TGTGCCAGCAGTTTGTCGCAACCTGAAGCTTTCTTT. The chain joins TRBV28 to TRBJ1-1; D uncertain. Per the germline V gene, CDR1 is MDHEN and CDR2 is SYDVKM. CDR3 length: 12 residues. Trimming stripped 3 bases from V and 6 bases from J, with 8 bases between.

The chain has TRBV5-4 and TRBJ2-3; no firm D call. CDR3 size: 14 residues. The germline gives CDR1 SGHNT, CDR2 YYREEE (reference sequence). The V end lost 5 bases, the J end lost 2 bases, and 12 bases lay between the germline ends. The CDR3 reads CASSSRSSTDTQYF. In DNA form, the CDR3 reads TGTGCCAGCAGTTCCAGATCCTCCACAGATACGCAGTATTTT.

The chain carries TRBV27 and TRBJ1-3; TRBD1 agrees at 9 bases. The ends lost 7 bases at V and 7 bases at J; junction bases unmatched: 5. The CDR3 is 13 residues long. CDR1 MNHEY and CDR2 SMNVEV come from the germline V gene (reference sequence). The CDR3 nucleotides read TGTGCCAGCACCACAGGGGGCGGCAACACCATATATTTT. Protein product: CASTTGGGNTIYF.